The rows below give T cell receptor beta chains drawn from one sample of a study of CD4 T cells in relation to SARS-CoV-2 and coronaviruses. Measured with immunoSEQ multiplex PCR; TCRdb has only the in-frame clones, and not every one. This sample has under 70,000 clones, with more than 80% found just once. The sample comprised memory CD4+ T cells from PBMCs. These receptors all stem from a human donor in good health. Each CDR3 is given with its conserved first and last residue. Each record gives: V gene, clone size, J gene, D gene, CDR3 protein, CDR3 DNA. D genes are given only for firm matches. For some rows the clone size is stated as once, few or many, or as a class when expanded; others skip it.

V gene: TRBV28; clone size: NA; J gene: TRBJ1-1; D gene: TRBD1; CDR3 protein: CASSLLGTGKEAFF; CDR3 DNA: TGTGCCAGCAGTCTTCTTGGGACAGGGAAGGAAGCTTTCTTT
V gene: TRBV15; clone size: few; J gene: TRBJ2-5; D gene: NA; CDR3 protein: CATSGRGTQETQYF; CDR3 DNA: TGTGCCACCAGCGGAAGGGGGACCCAAGAGACCCAGTACTTC
V gene: TRBV6-5; clone size: NA; J gene: TRBJ2-7; D gene: NA; CDR3 protein: CATRQQGGPYEQYF; CDR3 DNA: TGTGCCACCCGACAGCAGGGTGGACCCTACGAGCAGTACTTC
V gene: TRBV2; clone size: NA; J gene: TRBJ1-5; D gene: NA; CDR3 protein: CASSESGYNQPQHF; CDR3 DNA: TGTGCCAGCAGTGAATCCGGCTACAATCAGCCCCAGCATTTT
V gene: TRBV18; clone size: NA; J gene: TRBJ2-1; D gene: TRBD2; CDR3 protein: CASSPGRAGEQFF; CDR3 DNA: TGTGCCAGCTCACCCGGGAGGGCTGGGGAGCAGTTCTTC
V gene: TRBV5-4; clone size: NA; J gene: TRBJ2-3; D gene: TRBD2; CDR3 protein: CASSPGTSGASTDTQYF; CDR3 DNA: TGTGCCAGCAGCCCGGGGACTAGCGGTGCTAGCACAGATACGCAGTATTTT
V gene: TRBV5-6; clone size: NA; J gene: TRBJ2-3; D gene: NA; CDR3 protein: CASSPEPTGTQYF; CDR3 DNA: TGTGCCAGCAGCCCCGAGCCTACAGGTACGCAGTATTTT
V gene: TRBV7-9; clone size: NA; J gene: TRBJ1-2; D gene: NA; CDR3 protein: CASSLSPAGIYGYTF; CDR3 DNA: TGTGCCAGCAGCTTAAGCCCAGCAGGGATCTATGGCTACACCTTC
V gene: TRBV11-1; clone size: NA; J gene: TRBJ2-1; D gene: NA; CDR3 protein: CASSLEGSSYNEQFF; CDR3 DNA: TGTGCCAGCAGCTTAGAGGGAAGCTCCTACAATGAGCAGTTCTTC
V gene: TRBV5-8; clone size: NA; J gene: TRBJ2-5; D gene: NA; CDR3 protein: CASSLVRFRVGGQETQYF; CDR3 DNA: TGTGCCAGCAGCTTGGTCAGGTTCAGGGTTGGTGGCCAAGAGACCCAGTACTTC
V gene: TRBV27; clone size: NA; J gene: TRBJ2-7; D gene: NA; CDR3 protein: CASSGGTLGSYEQYF; CDR3 DNA: TGTGCCAGCAGTGGGGGTACCCTGGGCTCCTACGAGCAGTACTTC
V gene: TRBV6-6; clone size: once; J gene: TRBJ2-3; D gene: NA; CDR3 protein: CASSYPQRSGDTQYF; CDR3 DNA: TGTGCCAGCAGTTACCCACAGAGATCGGGGGATACGCAGTATTTT
V gene: TRBV15; clone size: NA; J gene: TRBJ1-4; D gene: TRBD1; CDR3 protein: CATSRDYRGGEKLFF; CDR3 DNA: TGTGCCACCAGCAGAGATTACAGGGGGGGGGAAAAACTGTTTTTT
V gene: TRBV19; clone size: NA; J gene: TRBJ2-2; D gene: TRBD1; CDR3 protein: CASSIIGRGLAGELFF; CDR3 DNA: TGTGCCAGTAGTATCATCGGCAGGGGGCTGGCCGGGGAGCTGTTTTTT
V gene: TRBV11-2; clone size: NA; J gene: TRBJ2-7; D gene: NA; CDR3 protein: CASSRSYEQYF; CDR3 DNA: TGTGCCAGCAGCCGATCCTACGAGCAGTACTTC
V gene: TRBV2; clone size: NA; J gene: TRBJ2-1; D gene: TRBD2; CDR3 protein: CASMLTSGSSSEQFF; CDR3 DNA: TGTGCCAGCATGTTGACTAGCGGGAGCTCGTCTGAGCAGTTCTTC
V gene: TRBV28; clone size: NA; J gene: TRBJ2-1; D gene: NA; CDR3 protein: CASSAEGNEQFF; CDR3 DNA: TGTGCCAGCAGTGCTGAGGGGAATGAGCAGTTCTTC
V gene: TRBV5-4; clone size: NA; J gene: TRBJ2-5; D gene: NA; CDR3 protein: CASSDQETQYF; CDR3 DNA: TGTGCCAGCAGCGATCAAGAGACCCAGTACTTC
V gene: TRBV18; clone size: NA; J gene: TRBJ2-7; D gene: NA; CDR3 protein: CASSPSSYEQYF; CDR3 DNA: TGTGCCAGCTCACCGTCCTCCTACGAGCAGTACTTC
V gene: TRBV18; clone size: NA; J gene: TRBJ2-1; D gene: TRBD2; CDR3 protein: CASSPGLAGHNEQFF; CDR3 DNA: TGTGCCAGCTCACCTGGACTAGCGGGCCACAATGAGCAGTTCTTC
V gene: TRBV28; clone size: NA; J gene: TRBJ2-7; D gene: TRBD2; CDR3 protein: CASSGTSGSSYEQYF; CDR3 DNA: TGTGCCAGCAGTGGGACTAGCGGGAGTTCCTACGAGCAGTACTTC
V gene: TRBV24-1; clone size: NA; J gene: TRBJ2-3; D gene: NA; CDR3 protein: CATSDPDSFTDTQYF; CDR3 DNA: TGTGCCACCAGTGACCCCGACAGTTTCACAGATACGCAGTATTTT
V gene: TRBV6-5; clone size: NA; J gene: TRBJ2-1; D gene: NA; CDR3 protein: CASTQAAQNEQFF; CDR3 DNA: TGTGCCAGCACCCAAGCGGCTCAGAATGAGCAGTTCTTC
V gene: TRBV27; clone size: NA; J gene: TRBJ2-1; D gene: TRBD2; CDR3 protein: CASSFLAGRIGEQFF; CDR3 DNA: TGTGCCAGCAGTTTCCTAGCGGGTCGTATTGGGGAGCAGTTCTTC
V gene: TRBV7-2; clone size: NA; J gene: TRBJ2-1; D gene: NA; CDR3 protein: CASSWPPYNEQFF; CDR3 DNA: TGTGCCAGCAGCTGGCCCCCCTACAATGAGCAGTTCTTC
V gene: TRBV18; clone size: NA; J gene: TRBJ2-7; D gene: NA; CDR3 protein: CASSSMEGGEQYF; CDR3 DNA: TGTGCCAGCTCATCCATGGAAGGTGGTGAGCAGTACTTC
V gene: TRBV4-2; clone size: NA; J gene: TRBJ1-1; D gene: NA; CDR3 protein: CASSQIKNTEAFF; CDR3 DNA: TGTGCCAGCAGCCAAATAAAGAACACTGAAGCTTTCTTT
V gene: TRBV7-6; clone size: NA; J gene: TRBJ1-5; D gene: NA; CDR3 protein: CASSLAGDLSNQPQHF; CDR3 DNA: TGTGCCAGCAGCTTAGCCGGAGACCTTAGCAATCAGCCCCAGCATTTT
V gene: TRBV19; clone size: NA; J gene: TRBJ1-2; D gene: TRBD1; CDR3 protein: CASSILGQAHNYGYTF; CDR3 DNA: TGTGCCAGTAGTATCTTAGGACAGGCACATAACTATGGCTACACCTTC
V gene: TRBV2; clone size: once; J gene: TRBJ2-1; D gene: TRBD1; CDR3 protein: CASIRDRSYNEQFF; CDR3 DNA: TGTGCCAGCATCCGGGACAGGTCCTACAATGAGCAGTTCTTC
V gene: TRBV10-1; clone size: NA; J gene: TRBJ2-7; D gene: NA; CDR3 protein: CASRLAYYEQYF; CDR3 DNA: TGCGCCAGCAGACTAGCCTACTACGAGCAGTACTTC
V gene: TRBV19; clone size: NA; J gene: TRBJ2-7; D gene: TRBD1; CDR3 protein: CASSAGTEVYEQYF; CDR3 DNA: TGTGCCAGTAGTGCCGGGACAGAGGTCTACGAGCAGTACTTC
V gene: TRBV12-3/TRBV12-4; clone size: NA; J gene: TRBJ1-4; D gene: NA; CDR3 protein: CASSLGEKLFF; CDR3 DNA: TGTGCCAGCAGTTTAGGTGAAAAACTGTTTTTT
V gene: TRBV11-2; clone size: NA; J gene: TRBJ2-7; D gene: NA; CDR3 protein: CASSGGGEQYF; CDR3 DNA: TGTGCCAGCAGCGGAGGTGGCGAGCAGTACTTC
V gene: TRBV7-8; clone size: NA; J gene: TRBJ2-2; D gene: NA; CDR3 protein: CASSLGPGELFF; CDR3 DNA: TGTGCCAGCAGCTTAGGCCCAGGGGAGCTGTTTTTT
V gene: TRBV5-1; clone size: NA; J gene: TRBJ2-2; D gene: NA; CDR3 protein: CASSLQGAELFF; CDR3 DNA: TGCGCCAGCAGCTTACAGGGCGCGGAGCTGTTTTTT
V gene: TRBV27; clone size: NA; J gene: TRBJ1-4; D gene: NA; CDR3 protein: CASSFKATNEKLFF; CDR3 DNA: TGTGCCAGCAGTTTTAAAGCAACTAATGAAAAACTGTTTTTT
V gene: TRBV24-1; clone size: NA; J gene: TRBJ1-2; D gene: NA; CDR3 protein: CATSGHRDYGYTF; CDR3 DNA: TGTGCCACCAGTGGTCACAGGGACTATGGCTACACCTTC
V gene: TRBV19; clone size: NA; J gene: TRBJ2-3; D gene: NA; CDR3 protein: CASSMGLKTPSTDTQYF; CDR3 DNA: TGTGCCAGTAGTATGGGCCTTAAAACTCCGAGCACAGATACGCAGTATTTT
V gene: TRBV11-2; clone size: NA; J gene: TRBJ1-1; D gene: NA; CDR3 protein: CASSLDLGGNTEAFF; CDR3 DNA: TGTGCCAGCAGCTTAGATCTAGGGGGTAACACTGAAGCTTTCTTT
V gene: TRBV5-4; clone size: NA; J gene: TRBJ1-1; D gene: NA; CDR3 protein: CASSPGTNTEAFF; CDR3 DNA: TGTGCCAGCAGCCCCGGGACGAACACTGAAGCTTTCTTT